This paragraph covers one T cell receptor (beta chain) sequence. This clone was seen more than once but under ten times. The clone's antigen remains unknown. Base qualities were left out, and no much larger clone turns up one base away. Germline trimming amounts to 3 bases on V and 6 bases on J, with 10 as the count of junction bases outside the gene matches. The germline V gene (reference sequence) gives CDR1 as SGHKS and CDR2 as YYEKEE. Including the terminal cysteine and phenylalanine, the CDR3 comprises 16 residues. Only CDR3 DNA remains: 48 bases, in frame from the first base. TCRbeta CDR3 regions were amplified from genomic DNA using the immunoSEQ Assay, a bias-controlled multiplex PCR. In the source study's methods: Within the assay, amplification of reference gene primers was used to estimate how many nucleated cells each sample contained. Sequence reads were collapsed and filtered to measure the absolute abundance of every unique TCRbeta CDR3 rearrangement. Productive Simpson clonality was computed per sample as the square root of Simpson's diversity index over productive rearrangements. Not all clones reach the TCRdb copy of this immuneACCESS table, which keeps in-frame sequences only. Checked studies attribute under half of the gap to unresolved V genes and leave the rest unexplained. V and J calls and clone size follow that table, whereas D and trimming were derived from the DNA. Recorded for this sample are around 360,000 clones; roughly 87% of them occurred a single time. The top ten clones comprise 2.5% to 3% of the sample.

The record originates from a study of blood T cell repertoires in COVID-19 (dated by TCRdb to about 2020). The study in broad terms: Samples from collaborators originated in the United States, Italy and Spain and spanned both the acute and convalescent phases of COVID-19. The prospective study material was composed of cDNA or gDNA derived from T cells, B-cell-depleted T cells, or PBMCs. Where HLA class I and class II types were available, the types were taken from metadata supplied by the sample provider, not from assay-based typing. The repertoires were made available in a free public database intended to serve as a resource for research on the immune response to SARS-CoV-2. The dataset comprised deeply sampled blood TCRbeta repertoires from subjects exposed to, actively infected with, or recovered from COVID-19. Nearly every sample came with metadata listing a de-identified subject ID, COVID-19 status, age in years and sex. Samples came from the ongoing ImmuneRACE study (first 160 participants) plus 1,254 subjects from 6 global collaborators. Here is what the overall study found, with its caveats: The amount of clinical and demographic metadata varied by source and participant and was provided uncurated.

In the prospective study, participants were roughly 18 to 100 years old, resided in 20 to 30 geographic areas of the United States, and were enrolled through a virtual design. Cohort assignment in the prospective study relied on participant-reported clinical history from a screening survey and a study questionnaire. ImmuneRACE Cohort 3 recovered participants were defined by two consecutive negative NP/OP PCR tests, healthcare professional clearance, or symptom resolution. Each participant in the prospective study had whole blood, serum and a nasopharyngeal or oropharyngeal swab collected by mobile phlebotomists. Over a roughly two-month period, participants in the prospective study had the option of providing additional blood draws and questionnaires. Blood samples from the prospective study were shipped frozen or at room temperature prior to DNA extraction.

Recombination joined TRBV5-5 with TRBJ2-2; 8 central bases correspond to TRBD2. The sequenced sample consisted of PBMCs or T cells enriched from blood (not recorded which). The TCR originated in a woman aged 25 to 39 who had recovered from COVID-19. The CDR3 region has the sequence CASSSGTSIIAGELFF. The sequenced DNA is TGTGCCAGCAGCTCCGGGACTAGTATAATCGCCGGGGAGCTGTTTTTT.